These 8 T cell receptor beta chains were sequenced from one sample in a study of shared clonotypes between healthy human individuals. The protocol was immunoSEQ multiplex PCR, while the TCRdb copy is restricted to in-frame clones and leaves out a portion. The data hold roughly 2 million clones, with 90% to 95% observed a single time. What was sequenced was naive CD4+ T cells sorted from blood. Subset: CD45RA+ positively selected. These receptors all come from a man aged 18-30 years in good health.

The genes are TRBV28 and TRBJ1-1, with 7 bases fitting TRBD1. Trimming at V came to 3 bases and at J to 3 bases, leaving 7 bases not matched to a gene. The CDR3 extends over 15 amino acids. Germline values: CDR1 MDHEN, CDR2 SYDVKM. The CDR3 reads CASSLGGQIYTEAFF. The CDR3 nucleotides read TGTGCCAGCAGTTTGGGGGGACAGATTTACACTGAAGCTTTCTTT.

Details on this clone: At the DNA level, this CDR3 is encoded by other sequences in the same sample as well. V gene TRBV2 combines with J gene TRBJ2-3; D may correspond to TRBD1 or TRBD2 (6 bases each). CDR1 is SNHLY, CDR2 FYNNEI, per germline. The germline V and J ends were trimmed by 3 bases and 6 bases, with 13 bases remaining between them. This CDR3 is 14 amino acids long. The CDR3 DNA follows: TGTGCCAGCAGTGATCGGGGGCGAGGGGATACGCAGTATTTT. Residues: CASSDRGRGDTQYF.

This clone was recorded only once. J is TRBJ1-4 and V is TRBV10-1; 10 bases fit TRBD1. The V segment lost 4 bases and the J segment 4 bases; nucleotides outside the gene matches: 0. Germline CDR1 and CDR2: WNHNN and SYGVQD (reference sequence). CDR3 length: 14 residues. This chain's CDR3 is CASSGDRGNEKLFF. The CDR3 DNA is TGCGCCAGCAGTGGGGACAGGGGTAATGAAAAACTGTTTTTT.

The genes are TRBV2 and TRBJ1-1; D remains unclear. V was clipped by 7 bases and J by 0 bases, with 9 bases between them. Per the germline V gene, CDR1 is SNHLY and CDR2 is FYNNEI. The CDR3 contains 13 residues. CDR3 in DNA: TGTGCCAGCAATATCGGGGTGAACACTGAAGCTTTCTTT. Protein product: CASNIGVNTEAFF.

The chain carries TRBV7-2 and TRBJ2-1; D not certain. The germline CDR1 and CDR2 sequences are SGHTA and FQGNSA. The CDR3 runs 12 residues. Trimming removed 4 bases from V and 12 bases from J, with 13 bases in between. The chain's CDR3 is CASSSWAMVQFF. The DNA of the CDR3 is TGTGCCAGCAGCTCTTGGGCAATGGTGCAGTTCTTC.

V gene TRBV19 combines with J gene TRBJ1-5; D unclear. CDR1 and CDR2 (germline): LNHDA, SQIVND (reference sequence). The V and J ends lost 7 bases and 2 bases respectively, with 15 bases between them. This CDR3 has 15 amino acids. CDR3 loop: CASTTAGGRNQPQHF. Here the CDR3 DNA reads TGTGCCAGTACCACGGCAGGAGGTCGCAATCAGCCCCAGCATTTT. The variable domain in full, with the rest retrieved from reference TRBV19 and TRBJ1-5, is DGGITQSPKYLFRKEGQNVTLSCEQNLNHDAMYWYRQDPGQGLRLIYYSQIVNDFQKGDIAEGYSVSREKKESFPLTVTSAQKNPTAFYLCASTTAGGRNQPQHFGDGTRLSIL.

The chain combines TRBV7-9 with TRBJ1-4; perhaps TRBD1 as D (5 bases). This CDR3 is 14 amino acids long. The germline V and J ends were trimmed by 2 bases and 5 bases, with 9 bases remaining between them. Germline CDR1 SEHNR, CDR2 FQNEAQ (reference sequence). CDR3: CASSLRTSNEKLFF. As DNA, the CDR3 is TGTGCCAGCAGCTTAAGGACATCGAATGAAAAACTGTTTTTT.

The rearrangement links TRBV5-4 to TRBJ2-3, with D perhaps assigned TRBD1 or TRBD2 (5 bases each). Germline CDR1 and CDR2: SGHNT and YYREEE (reference sequence). The CDR3 is 14 residues long. V gave up 5 bases and J gave up 0 bases, with 10 bases separating them. Written as DNA, the CDR3 is TGTGCCAGCAGAGGGACGACTAGCACAGATACGCAGTATTTT. It specifies CASRGTTSTDTQYF.